These T cell receptor beta chains were read from a single sample in a study of tumor and adjacent non-tumor tissue in lung cancer. TCRdb ran MiXCR on the multiplex PCR reads and lists one entry per CDR3 protein. This table has 50,000 to 60,000 distinct CDR3 sequences, around two thirds appearing once. The sequencing sample was made of distant non-tumor lung tissue. These receptors came from a woman aged 60-75 years with non-small cell lung cancer. Each CDR3 is given with its conserved first and last residue. D genes are given only for firm matches. Size is omitted from some rows. Given values are once, few, many or a class for expanded clones.

v_gene	abundance	j_gene	d_gene	CDR3aa	CDR3nt
TRBV29-1	NA	TRBJ1-2	NA	CSVQFYRSKYGYTF	TGCAGCGTCCAATTCTACAGATCTAAATATGGCTACACTTTC
TRBV20-1	NA	TRBJ2-1	NA	CSARGVAGHEQFF	TGCAGTGCTAGAGGGGTGGCTGGGCACGAGCAGTTCTTC
TRBV30	many	TRBJ2-3	NA	CAWSVRTAGDTQYF	TGTGCCTGGAGTGTAAGAACAGCCGGAGATACGCAGTATTTT
TRBV12-3/TRBV12-4	few	TRBJ2-3	NA	CASRAPWTSTDTQYF	TGTGCCAGTAGAGCCCCCTGGACTAGCACAGATACGCAGTATTTT
TRBV29-1	NA	TRBJ1-1	TRBD1	CSVSFGTGISEAFF	TGCAGCGTTTCCTTCGGGACAGGGATATCTGAAGCTTTCTTT
TRBV4-1	NA	TRBJ1-5	NA	CASGPAGNSNQPQHF	TGCGCCAGCGGCCCAGCCGGTAATAGCAATCAGCCCCAGCATTTT
TRBV12-3/TRBV12-4	NA	TRBJ2-1	NA	CASKRYSGWNEQSF	TGTGCCAGCAAGCGGTATAGTGGGTGGAATGAGCAGTCCTTC
TRBV11-2	medium-sized	TRBJ2-7	TRBD1	CASSDRDRGRYEQYF	TGTGCCAGCAGCGACCGGGACAGGGGGCGTTACGAGCAGTACTTC
TRBV2	few	TRBJ2-5	NA	CASCEETDQETQYF	TGTGCCAGCTGCGAGGAGACGGACCAAGAGACCCAGTACTTC
TRBV6-2/TRBV6-3	NA	TRBJ2-7	TRBD1	CASNDRVGEQYF	TGTGCCAGCAATGACAGGGTAGGAGAGCAGTACTTC
TRBV4-3	NA	TRBJ1-2	NA	CASSQRDSGLGYGYAF	TGCGCCAGCAGCCAGAGAGATAGTGGCCTGGGCTATGGCTACGCCTTC
TRBV10-1	NA	TRBJ2-3	NA	CASSVGLAYTQYF	TGCGCCAGCAGTGTTGGGTTAGCATATACGCAGTATTTT
TRBV12-3/TRBV12-4	NA	TRBJ2-2	NA	CASRGRGPNTGELFF	TGTGCCAGCAGGGGGCGTGGGCCAAACACCGGGGAGCTGTTTTTT
TRBV12-3/TRBV12-4	NA	TRBJ2-1	NA	CASSHNGGSYNEQFF	TGTGCCAGCAGTCATAACGGGGGCTCCTATAATGAGCAGTTCTTC
TRBV4-3	many	TRBJ2-3	NA	CASSQEGGPTDTQYF	TGCGCCAGCAGCCAAGAGGGAGGCCCCACAGATACGCAGTATTTT
TRBV28	once	TRBJ1-2	TRBD1	CDSSLTSGGTYYGYTF	TGTGACAGCAGTTTAACCTCAGGGGGCACCTACTATGGCTACACCTTC
TRBV6-1	few	TRBJ2-3	NA	CVSSDTDTRYF	TGTGTCAGCAGTGACACAGATACGCGGTATTTT
TRBV11-2	NA	TRBJ2-7	NA	CASADGYEQYF	TGTGCCAGCGCCGACGGATACGAGCAGTACTTC
TRBV29-1	once	TRBJ2-1	NA	CSVGHRAGGQFF	TGCAGCGTCGGCCATAGGGCGGGTGGGCAGTTCTTC
TRBV11-3	NA	TRBJ2-2	NA	CASSTNTGDLFF	TGTGCTAGCAGCACGAACACCGGGGACCTGTTTTTT
TRBV7-9	NA	TRBJ1-1	NA	CAISLVGAHWAFF	TGTGCCATCAGCTTAGTCGGGGCCCATTGGGCTTTCTTT
TRBV10-2	many	TRBJ2-3	NA	CASSESTANTQYF	TGCGCCAGCAGTGAGTCGACGGCGAATACGCAGTATTTT
TRBV6-2/TRBV6-3	NA	TRBJ2-7	NA	CASGSYEQYF	TGTGCCAGCGGATCCTACGAGCAATACTTC
TRBV4-3	NA	TRBJ2-7	NA	CASSQPPVASFSYEQYF	TGTGCCAGCAGCCAACCCCCAGTGGCAAGCTTCTCCTACGAGCAGTACTTC
TRBV6-1	NA	TRBJ2-7	TRBD1	CTSRLGTASYEQYF	TGTACCAGCAGACTCGGGACAGCAAGCTACGAGCAGTACTTC
TRBV5-6	NA	TRBJ2-4	NA	CASSKQGHVIGIQYF	TGTGCCAGCAGCAAACAGGGACACGTAATTGGCATTCAATACTTC
TRBV12-3/TRBV12-4	many	TRBJ2-1	TRBD2	CASSTSGAYNEQFF	TGTGCCAGCAGTACTAGCGGGGCCTACAATGAGCAGTTCTTC
TRBV20-1	many	TRBJ1-6	NA	CSARDSTGAYNSPLHF	TGCAGTGCTAGAGACTCGACGGGTGCCTACAATTCACCCCTCCACTTT
TRBV20-1	many	TRBJ2-2	TRBD1	CSAILTGVAGELFF	TGCAGTGCTATATTGACAGGGGTTGCCGGGGAGCTGTTTTTT
TRBV5-6	medium-sized	TRBJ2-5	NA	CASSKTGPGETQYF	TGTGCCAGCAGCAAGACCGGGCCGGGGGAGACCCAGTACTTC
TRBV5-1	many	TRBJ2-2	TRBD2	CASSPKTSLRTGELFF	TGCGCCAGCAGCCCCAAGACTAGCCTAAGAACCGGGGAGCTGTTTTTT
TRBV6-2/TRBV6-3	once	TRBJ2-6	NA	CAGGYSAAGANVLTF	TGTGCCGGCGGTTACTCGGCAGCTGGGGCCAACGTCCTGACTTTC
TRBV6-1	once	TRBJ2-7	NA	CASSGRQRSYEQYF	TGTGCCAGCAGTGGGAGACAGCGCTCCTACGAGCAGTACTTC
TRBV7-2	NA	TRBJ2-5	TRBD1	CTSSLGVGGDREAQYF	TGTACCAGCAGTTTAGGCGTAGGAGGGGACAGGGAGGCCCAGTACTTC
TRBV7-9	NA	TRBJ1-2	TRBD1	CANSRRTGGDYDYTF	TGTGCCAACAGTCGCCGGACAGGGGGAGACTATGACTACACCTTC
TRBV6-2/TRBV6-3	NA	TRBJ1-1	NA	CASWRPHVGGLNTEAFF	TGCGCCAGCTGGCGCCCCCATGTTGGGGGTTTGAACACTGAAGCTTTCTTT
TRBV20-1	NA	TRBJ2-5	NA	CSALMMGSLETQYF	TGTAGTGCCCTAATGATGGGATCTTTGGAGACCCAGTACTTC
TRBV5-6	many	TRBJ1-1	NA	CASSSGVGDTEAFF	TGTGCCAGCAGTTCAGGGGTCGGGGACACTGAAGCTTTCTTT
TRBV11-2	NA	TRBJ2-1	NA	CANSLSRVGEHFF	TGTGCCAACAGCTTAAGTCGAGTAGGTGAGCACTTCTTC
TRBV20-1	NA	TRBJ1-6	NA	CSVRGQSNSPLHF	TGCAGTGTTAGAGGACAGAGTAATTCACCCCTCCACTTT
TRBV11-2	NA	TRBJ1-1	TRBD1	CANSYETGGYTEAFF	TGTGCCAACAGCTATGAGACAGGGGGATACACTGAAGCTTTCTTT
TRBV11-2	medium-sized	TRBJ2-3	TRBD1	CASSLGPGQSTDTQYF	TGTGCCAGCAGCTTGGGACCGGGACAGTCCACAGATACGCAGTATTTT
TRBV12-3/TRBV12-4	NA	TRBJ1-1	NA	CASTDLGEVTFF	TGTGCCAGCACCGACTTGGGGGAAGTAACTTTCTTC
TRBV12-3/TRBV12-4	NA	TRBJ1-1	NA	CVSRYDSSGGTESFF	TGTGTCAGCAGGTACGACAGTTCGGGCGGCACCGAATCTTTCTTT
TRBV11-3	NA	TRBJ2-5	NA	CASNLRPGPWRETQYF	TGTGCCAGCAACTTAAGGCCGGGCCCATGGAGGGAGACCCAGTACTTC
TRBV12-3/TRBV12-4	NA	TRBJ2-3	TRBD2	CASSTTSGGSTDTQYF	TGCGCCAGCAGTACGACCAGCGGGGGGTCTACGGATACGCAGTATTTT
TRBV6-5	NA	TRBJ2-6	NA	CASRYSSGADVLNF	TGTGCCAGCAGGTACAGCTCTGGGGCCGACGTCCTGAATTTC
TRBV28	NA	TRBJ2-5	NA	CASSFSGPGLRGGKETQYF	TGTGCCAGCAGTTTCTCCGGACCGGGACTAAGGGGGGGAAAGGAGACCCAGTACTTC
TRBV20-1	NA	TRBJ1-2	NA	CSAEVGGIYGHTF	TGCAGTGCTGAGGTAGGGGGGATCTATGGCCACACCTTC
TRBV20-1	NA	TRBJ1-2	TRBD1	CGARVGTGVYGYTF	TGCGGTGCTAGAGTAGGGACAGGAGTCTATGGCTACACCTTC
TRBV24-1	NA	TRBJ2-2	TRBD1	CTTSVGQNIGELFF	TGTACCACCAGTGTGGGACAGAACATCGGGGAGCTGTTTTTT
TRBV4-1	NA	TRBJ1-4	NA	CASIQERGGFEKLFF	TGCGCCAGCATCCAAGAACGGGGGGGTTTTGAAAAACTCTTTTTT
TRBV20-1	many	TRBJ1-2	NA	CSAQAGRGYTF	TGCAGTGCTCAAGCGGGAAGAGGGTACACCTTC